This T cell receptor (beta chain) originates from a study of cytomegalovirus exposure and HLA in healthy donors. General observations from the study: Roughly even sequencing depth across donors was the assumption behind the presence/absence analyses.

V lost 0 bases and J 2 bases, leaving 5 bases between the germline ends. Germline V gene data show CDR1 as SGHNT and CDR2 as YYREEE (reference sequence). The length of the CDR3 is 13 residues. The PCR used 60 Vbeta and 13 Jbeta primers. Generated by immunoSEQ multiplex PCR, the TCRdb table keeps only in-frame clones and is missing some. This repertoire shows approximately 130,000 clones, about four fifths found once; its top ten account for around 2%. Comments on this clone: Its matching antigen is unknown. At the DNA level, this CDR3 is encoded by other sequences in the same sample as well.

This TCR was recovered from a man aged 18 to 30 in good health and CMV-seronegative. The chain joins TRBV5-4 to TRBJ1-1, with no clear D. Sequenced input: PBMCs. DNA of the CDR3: TGTGCCAGCAGCTTGGACAGCAACACTGAAGCTTTCTTT. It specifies CASSLDSNTEAFF.